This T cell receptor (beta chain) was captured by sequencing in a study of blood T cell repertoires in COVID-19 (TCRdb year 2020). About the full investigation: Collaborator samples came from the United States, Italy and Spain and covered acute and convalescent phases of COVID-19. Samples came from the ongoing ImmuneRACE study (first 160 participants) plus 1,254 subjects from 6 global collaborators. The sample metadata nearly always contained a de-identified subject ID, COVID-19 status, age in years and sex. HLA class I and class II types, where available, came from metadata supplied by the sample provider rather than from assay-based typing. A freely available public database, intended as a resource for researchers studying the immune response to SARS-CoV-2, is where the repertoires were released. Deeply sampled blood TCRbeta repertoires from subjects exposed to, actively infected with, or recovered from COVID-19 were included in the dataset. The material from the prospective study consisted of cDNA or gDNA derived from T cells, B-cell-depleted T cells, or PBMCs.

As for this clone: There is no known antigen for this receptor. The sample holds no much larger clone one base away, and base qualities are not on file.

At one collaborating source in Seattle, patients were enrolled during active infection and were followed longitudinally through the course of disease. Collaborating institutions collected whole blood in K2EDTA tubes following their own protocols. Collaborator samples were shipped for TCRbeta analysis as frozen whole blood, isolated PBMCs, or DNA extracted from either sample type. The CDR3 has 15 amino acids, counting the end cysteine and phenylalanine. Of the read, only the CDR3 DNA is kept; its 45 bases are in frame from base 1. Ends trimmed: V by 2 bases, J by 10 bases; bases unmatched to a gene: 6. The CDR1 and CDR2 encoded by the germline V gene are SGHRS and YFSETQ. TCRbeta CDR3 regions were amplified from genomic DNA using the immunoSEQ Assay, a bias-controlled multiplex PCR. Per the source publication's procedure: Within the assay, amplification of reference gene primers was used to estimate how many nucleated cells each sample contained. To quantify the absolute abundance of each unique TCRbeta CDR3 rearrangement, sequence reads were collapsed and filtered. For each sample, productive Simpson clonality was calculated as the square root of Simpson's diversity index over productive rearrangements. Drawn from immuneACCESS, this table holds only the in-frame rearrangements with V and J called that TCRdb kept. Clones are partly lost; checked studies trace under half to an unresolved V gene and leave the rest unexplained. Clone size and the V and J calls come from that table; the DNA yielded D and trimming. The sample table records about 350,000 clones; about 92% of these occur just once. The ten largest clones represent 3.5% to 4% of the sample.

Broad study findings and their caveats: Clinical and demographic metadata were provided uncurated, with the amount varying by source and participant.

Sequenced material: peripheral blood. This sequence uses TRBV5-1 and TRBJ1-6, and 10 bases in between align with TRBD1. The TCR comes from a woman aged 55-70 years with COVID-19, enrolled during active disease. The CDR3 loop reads CASSFWDRGNSPLHF. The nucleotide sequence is TGCGCCAGCAGCTTTTGGGACAGGGGTAACTCACCCCTCCACTTT.